These 20 T cell receptor beta chains were all obtained from the same sample, sequenced in a study of blood T cell repertoires in COVID-19. Only in-frame clones appear in the TCRdb table, and some are missing; sequencing was by immunoSEQ multiplex PCR. The repertoire includes approximately 53,000 clones, more than 70% of them detected once, and 2.2% sits in the top ten. Source material: peripheral blood. These receptor sequences come from a human donor in a cohort sampled during active COVID-19.

The chain couples TRBV18 to TRBJ2-2; 8 bases are a match to TRBD1. There are 15 residues in the CDR3. The V gene end was trimmed by 3 bases and the J gene end by 6 bases; junction bases not matched to a gene: 6. The germline V gene has CDR1 KGHSH and CDR2 LQKENI. This chain's CDR3 is CASSPPNRGAGELFF. In DNA form, the CDR3 reads TGTGCCAGCTCACCTCCGAACAGGGGGGCCGGGGAGCTGTTTTTT.

V is TRBV6-6 and J is TRBJ1-2, with 8 bases fitting TRBD1. The CDR3 has 15 residues. V shed 5 bases and J 2 bases; nucleotides not matched to a gene: 7. Per germline, CDR1 MNHNY and CDR2 SVGAGI (reference sequence). CDR3 in DNA: TGTGCCAGCAGTCCGTCTGGACAGGGAAACTATGGCTACACCTTC. This sequence encodes CASSPSGQGNYGYTF.

The chain joins TRBV6-5 to TRBJ1-1; 7 nucleotides align to TRBD1. V shed 5 bases and J 1 base; nucleotides not matched to a gene: 7. Germline CDR1 reads MNHEY; CDR2 reads SVGAGI. The CDR3 spans 15 residues. CDR3 residues: CASSPGTATNTEAFF. The CDR3 DNA sequence: TGTGCCAGCAGTCCCGGGACAGCTACGAACACTGAAGCTTTCTTT.

The chain links TRBV6-5 to TRBJ1-2; D is perhaps TRBD1 (6 bases). Germline V CDR1 and CDR2: MNHEY, SVGAGI. This CDR3 has 15 residues. Trimming pared 6 bases from V and 2 bases from J, leaving 16 bases between. The CDR3 protein is CASRQGTAQNYGYTF. The DNA for the CDR3 is TGTGCCAGCAGGCAGGGGACCGCGCAAAACTATGGCTACACCTTC.

The chain links TRBV28 to TRBJ2-7; TRBD2 is a possible D gene (7 bases). Per germline, CDR1 MDHEN and CDR2 SYDVKM. This CDR3 comprises 15 residues. V lost 8 bases to trimming and J lost 3 bases, with 20 bases between them. CDR3 DNA: TGTGCCAGCTTAGGGGGGGTGCTAGCAGGCTACGAGCAGTACTTC. Its translation: CASLGGVLAGYEQYF.

This clone showed up just once. The CDR3 spells CSVEQGAERSSYNEQFF. CDR3 coding DNA: TGCAGCGTTGAACAGGGGGCTGAGAGGAGCTCCTACAATGAGCAGTTCTTC. The chain joins TRBV29-1 to TRBJ2-1, with TRBD1 identical over 8 bases. CDR1 and CDR2 (germline): SQVTM, ANQGSEA. The junction had 9 bases not matched to a gene; V was cut back by 2 bases and J by 0 bases. The CDR3 covers 17 residues.

This clone was observed once. The V gene is TRBV15, the J gene TRBJ1-2; TRBD1 matches 7 bases. The CDR3 is 15 amino acids. Germline V gene lookup returns CDR1 LNHNV and CDR2 YYDKDF (reference sequence). The ends lost 3 bases at V and 8 bases at J; junction bases unmatched: 12. The CDR3 DNA reads TGTGCCACCAGCAGCAGACAGGGAAACGTCGGGGGCTACACCTTC. Translated: CATSSRQGNVGGYTF.

V and J are TRBV4-3 and TRBJ2-1, with a tentative D call TRBD1 (8 bases). The CDR3 has 14 amino acids. Germline loops: CDR1 LGHNA, CDR2 YSLEER. V gave up 3 bases and J gave up 9 bases, with 15 bases separating them. DNA for the CDR3: TGCGCCAGCAGCCAGGACACAGGGGGGGGTGAGCAGTTCTTC. Its translation is CASSQDTGGGEQFF.

V is TRBV7-2 and J is TRBJ2-1; D is unclear. The CDR3 length is 15 residues. CDR1 SGHTA and CDR2 FQGNSA come from the germline V gene. V lost 5 bases to trimming and J lost 7 bases, with 18 bases between them. CDR3 sequence (DNA): TGTGCCAGCAGCCCCCGACTGAATACAAGGAATGAGCAGTTCTTC. It yields the protein CASSPRLNTRNEQFF.

Of note for this clone: At one of its ends the junction is not consistent with the germline gene, which may arise from a read error. The gene calls are TRBV19 and TRBJ1-5, with TRBD1 as a possible D gene (6 bases). The CDR3 extends over 11 amino acids. Per the germline V gene, CDR1 is LNHDA and CDR2 is SQIVND (reference sequence). In DNA form, the CDR3 reads TGTGCCAGTCGCTCGGGGGGGCGCACCCTGTTT. Encoded protein: CASRSGGRTLF. Using reference TRBV19 and TRBJ1-5 for the parts outside the CDR3, the full variable domain is DGGITQSPKYLFRKEGQNVTLSCEQNLNHDAMYWYRQDPGQGLRLIYYSQIVNDFQKGDIAEGYSVSREKKESFPLTVTSAQKNPTAFYLCASRSGGRTLFGDGTRLSIL.

The chain is built from TRBV6-5 and TRBJ2-1; a weak D match, TRBD2 (5 bases). Germline CDR1 reads MNHEY; CDR2 reads SVGAGI. The CDR3 is 13 amino acids. The ends were cut back, 2 bases at V and 7 bases at J, with 9 bases in the middle. The CDR3 DNA reads as TGTGCCAGCAGTTACGATCGGGGTAATGAGCAGTTCTTC. Translated: CASSYDRGNEQFF.

The genes are TRBV6-4 and TRBJ2-5, with D maybe TRBD2 (6 bases). Germline V gene lookup returns CDR1 MRHNA and CDR2 SNTAGT. The CDR3 is made up of 14 amino acids. With 7 bases removed from V and 3 bases from J, the gap between germline ends came to 15 bases. DNA for the CDR3: TGTGCCAGCATACTAGCAGAAGGCAAAGAGACCCAGTACTTC. Encoded protein: CASILAEGKETQYF.

This clone occurred once. Other DNA sequences in this specimen translate into the identical CDR3. The J gene is TRBJ1-5, the V gene TRBV2, with 7 bases identical to TRBD1. This CDR3 comprises 18 residues. Germline CDR1 SNHLY, CDR2 FYNNEI. Germline trimming cut 1 base from V and 1 base from J; bases unmatched to any gene: 10. The CDR3 DNA reads as TGTGCCAGCAGTGAAGTAGTAGGGGGCTGGGGGAGCAATCAGCCCCAGCATTTT. Translation: CASSEVVGGWGSNQPQHF.

The gene calls are TRBV5-6 and TRBJ2-7; TRBD2 agrees at 11 bases. Germline CDR1 reads SGHDT; CDR2 reads YYEEEE. The CDR3 is made up of 14 amino acids. V was pared by 2 bases and J by 6 bases, with 4 bases of the junction left unmatched. CDR3 coding DNA: TGTGCCAGCAGCTTCGGGACTAGCGGATCCGAGCAGTACTTC. Amino acids: CASSFGTSGSEQYF.

This sequence joins TRBV7-3 and TRBJ2-3; 7 bases map to TRBD1. The germline V gene has CDR1 SGHTA and CDR2 FQGTGA. CDR3 length: 14 residues. With 5 bases clipped from V and 1 base from J, the junction kept 3 bases outside the gene matches. The CDR3 is CASSAGQGTDTQYF. CDR3 in DNA: TGTGCCAGCAGCGCTGGACAGGGCACAGATACGCAGTATTTT.

The chain combines TRBV3-1 (or the pseudogene TRBV3-2) with TRBJ2-2; 10 bases match TRBD2. Germline CDR1 is LGHDT and CDR2 is YNNKEL (reference sequence). The CDR3 loop spans 16 amino acids. Trimming cost V 4 bases and J 7 bases; bases outside gene matches: 9. CDR3 sequence reads: CASSLRSGGAIGELFF. The DNA for the CDR3 is TGTGCCAGCAGCCTCAGGAGCGGGGGGGCGATCGGGGAGCTGTTTTTT.

This clone was counted once. V gene TRBV27 combines with J gene TRBJ1-1; 10 nucleotides line up with TRBD1. V dropped 5 bases and J dropped 3; count of bases not matched to a gene: 6. There are 15 residues in the CDR3. Germline lookup yields CDR1 MNHEY and CDR2 SMNVEV (reference sequence). For the CDR3, the DNA is TGTGCCAGCAGTCCCCGGACAGGGGGAGACACTGAAGCTTTCTTT. Translating gives CASSPRTGGDTEAFF.

The rearrangement joins TRBV6-6 to TRBJ2-3; 8 bases match TRBD1. With V trimmed by 6 bases and J by 4 bases, 9 bases remained unmatched. CDR1 is MNHNY and CDR2 is SVGAGI in the germline V gene (reference sequence). This CDR3 is 15 amino acids long. CDR3 coding DNA: TGTGCCAGCAGCGATAGGACAGGGTTGGCAGATACGCAGTATTTT. Its translation: CASSDRTGLADTQYF.

This clone was seen just once. The V gene is TRBV10-2, the J gene TRBJ2-5, with TRBD2 matching over 12 bases. Germline lookup yields CDR1 WSHSY and CDR2 SAAADI. The CDR3 extends over 17 amino acids. V gave up 10 bases and J gave up 7 bases; unmatched junction bases: 19. The DNA of the CDR3 is TGCGCCACCAAAGGTGGACTAGCGGGGACACAAGATGCGACCCAGTACTTC. Protein sequence: CATKGGLAGTQDATQYF.

The gene calls are TRBV5-1 and TRBJ2-1, with 8 bases fitting TRBD1. Germline values: CDR1 SGHRS, CDR2 YFSETQ. V was pared by 0 bases and J by 6 bases, with 5 bases of the junction left unmatched. The CDR3 consists of 15 residues. CDR3 in amino acids: CASSLGTGFRNEQFF. Written as DNA, the CDR3 is TGCGCCAGCAGCTTGGGGACAGGGTTCCGCAATGAGCAGTTCTTC.